This T cell receptor (beta chain) was recorded in a study of CD8 T cells in Susac syndrome. Germline CDR1 and CDR2: SGHDN and FVKESK. The CDR3 covers 12 residues. Trimming removed 8 bases from V and 13 bases from J, with 18 bases in between. About 0.5 to 1 ug RNA was reverse transcribed with random hexamers. Across 54 Vbeta and 13 Jbeta, TCR beta CDR3 was amplified with immunoSEQ multiplex PCR. TCRdb ran MiXCR on the immunoSEQ multiplex PCR reads and lists one entry per CDR3 protein. The sample records 200,000 to 250,000 distinct CDR3 sequences, approximately 95% being singletons. The chain has TRBV14 and TRBJ2-1, with D uncertain. Sequenced material: CD4+ T cells from PBMCs. The sequence was collected from a human donor with multiple sclerosis. The CDR3 protein is CASAPSFRVQFF. The CDR3 DNA sequence: TGTGCCAGCGCCCCGTCCTTCCGGGTTCAGTTCTTC.